Included here is one TCR beta chain sequence, with context. The antigen remains unidentified. The entry originates in a study of blood T cells in healthy people across ages. Study-wide results and limits: The study lacked donor CMV status, which possibly confounded expanded clonotype changes.

A second about 7 to 12 cycle PCR used barcoded and J-beta primers. TCRdb called the 5' RACE reads again in MiXCR, with one record for every CDR3 protein. The sample includes around 990,000 distinct CDR3 sequences, 35% to 40% seen only once; the top ten take over 10%. There are 14 residues in the CDR3. Trimming took 5 bases from V and 6 from J; bases not matched to a gene: 8. Germline CDR1 DFQATT, CDR2 SNEGSKA (reference sequence). Specimen: blood. J is TRBJ1-4 and V is TRBV20-1; 8 positions agree with TRBD1. The TCR was taken from a man between 18 and 35 years old in good health. The CDR3 DNA follows: TGCAGTGCTGGGCCCGGGACAGGTGATGAAAAACTGTTTTTT. Its translation is CSAGPGTGDEKLFF.